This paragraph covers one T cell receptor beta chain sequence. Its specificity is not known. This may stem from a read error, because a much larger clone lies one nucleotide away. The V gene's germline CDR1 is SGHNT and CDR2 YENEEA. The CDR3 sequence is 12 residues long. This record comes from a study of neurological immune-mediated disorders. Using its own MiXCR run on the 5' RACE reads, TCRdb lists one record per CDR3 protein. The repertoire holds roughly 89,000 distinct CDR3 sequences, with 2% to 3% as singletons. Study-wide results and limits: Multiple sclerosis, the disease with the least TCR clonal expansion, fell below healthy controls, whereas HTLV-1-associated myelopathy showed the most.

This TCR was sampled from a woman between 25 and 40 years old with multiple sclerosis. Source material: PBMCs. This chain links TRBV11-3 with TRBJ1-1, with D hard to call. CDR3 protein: CDSSFAYTEAFF. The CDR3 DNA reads TGTGACAGCAGCTTTGCCTACACTGAAGCTTTCTTT.